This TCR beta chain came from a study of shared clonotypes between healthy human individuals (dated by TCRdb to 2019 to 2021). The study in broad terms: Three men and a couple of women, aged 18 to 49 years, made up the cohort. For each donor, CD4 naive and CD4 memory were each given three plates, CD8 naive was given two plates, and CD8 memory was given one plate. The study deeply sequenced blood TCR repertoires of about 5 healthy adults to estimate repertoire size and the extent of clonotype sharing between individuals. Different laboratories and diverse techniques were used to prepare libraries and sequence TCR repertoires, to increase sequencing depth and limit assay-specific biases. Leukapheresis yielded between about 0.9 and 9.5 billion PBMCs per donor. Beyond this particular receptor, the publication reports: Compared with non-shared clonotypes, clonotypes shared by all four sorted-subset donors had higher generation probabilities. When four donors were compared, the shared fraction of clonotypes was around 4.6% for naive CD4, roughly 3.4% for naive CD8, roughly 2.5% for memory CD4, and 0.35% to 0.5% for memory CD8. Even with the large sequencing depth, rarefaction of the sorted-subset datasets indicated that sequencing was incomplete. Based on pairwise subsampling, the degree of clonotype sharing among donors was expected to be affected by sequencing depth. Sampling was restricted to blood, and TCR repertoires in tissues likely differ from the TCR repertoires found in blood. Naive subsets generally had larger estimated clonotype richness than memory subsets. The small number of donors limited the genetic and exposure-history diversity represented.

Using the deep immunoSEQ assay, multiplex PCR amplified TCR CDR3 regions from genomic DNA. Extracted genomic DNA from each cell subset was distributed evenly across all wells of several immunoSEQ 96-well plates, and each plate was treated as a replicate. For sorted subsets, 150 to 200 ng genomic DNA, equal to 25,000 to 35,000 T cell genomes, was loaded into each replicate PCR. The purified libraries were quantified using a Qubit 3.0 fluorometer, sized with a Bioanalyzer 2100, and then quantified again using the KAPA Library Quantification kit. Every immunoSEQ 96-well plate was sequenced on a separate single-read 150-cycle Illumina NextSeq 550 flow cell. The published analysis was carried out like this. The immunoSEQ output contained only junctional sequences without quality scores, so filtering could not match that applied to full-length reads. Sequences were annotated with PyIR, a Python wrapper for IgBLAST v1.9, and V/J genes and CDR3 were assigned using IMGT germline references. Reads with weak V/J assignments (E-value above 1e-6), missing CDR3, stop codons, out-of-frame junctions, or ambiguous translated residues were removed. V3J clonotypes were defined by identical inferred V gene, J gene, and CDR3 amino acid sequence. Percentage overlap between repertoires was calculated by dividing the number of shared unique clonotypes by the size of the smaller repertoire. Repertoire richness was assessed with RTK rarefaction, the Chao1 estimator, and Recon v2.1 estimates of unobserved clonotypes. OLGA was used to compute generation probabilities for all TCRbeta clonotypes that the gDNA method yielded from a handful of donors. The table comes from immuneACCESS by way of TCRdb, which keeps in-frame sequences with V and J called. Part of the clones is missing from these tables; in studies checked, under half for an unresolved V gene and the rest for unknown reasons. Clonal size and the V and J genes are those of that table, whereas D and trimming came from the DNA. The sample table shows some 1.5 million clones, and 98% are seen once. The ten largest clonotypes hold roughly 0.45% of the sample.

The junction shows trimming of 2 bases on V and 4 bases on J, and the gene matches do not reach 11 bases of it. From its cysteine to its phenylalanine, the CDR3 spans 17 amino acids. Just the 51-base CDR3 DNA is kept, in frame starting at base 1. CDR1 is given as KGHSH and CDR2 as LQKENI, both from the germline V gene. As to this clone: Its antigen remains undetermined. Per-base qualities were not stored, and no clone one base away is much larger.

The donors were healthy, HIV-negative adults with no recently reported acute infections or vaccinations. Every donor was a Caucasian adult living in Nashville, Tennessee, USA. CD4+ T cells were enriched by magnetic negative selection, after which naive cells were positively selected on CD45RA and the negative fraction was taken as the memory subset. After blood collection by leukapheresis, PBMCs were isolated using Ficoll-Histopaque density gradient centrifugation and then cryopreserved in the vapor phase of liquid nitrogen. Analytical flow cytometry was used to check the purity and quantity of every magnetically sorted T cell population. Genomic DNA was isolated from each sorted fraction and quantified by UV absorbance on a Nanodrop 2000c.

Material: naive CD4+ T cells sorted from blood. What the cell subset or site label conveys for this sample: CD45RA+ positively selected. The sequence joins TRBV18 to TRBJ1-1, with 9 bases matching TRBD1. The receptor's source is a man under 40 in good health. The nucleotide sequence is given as TGTGCCAGCTCACCAGGGACCGGGACAGGGTGGGTCACTGAAGCTTTCTTT. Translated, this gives CASSPGTGTGWVTEAFF.